A selection of T cell receptor beta chains follows, all from one sample in a study of T cell responses to AZD1222 COVID-19 vaccine. The data were produced by immunoSEQ multiplex PCR, yet TCRdb's version contains in-frame clones alone and is incomplete. The sample includes approximately 77,000 clones, roughly 85% of them seen just once. This specimen consisted of peripheral blood, obtained 28 days after the second AZD1222 dose. All receptors derive from an adult who received the AZD1222 COVID-19 vaccine. CDR3s include the opening cysteine and the closing phenylalanine or tryptophan. D genes are given only for firm matches. Expanded clones are given a class, and other clones once, few, many or no size at all.

j_call | d_call | v_call | clone_size | cdr3_nt | cdr3_aa
TRBJ1-5 | NA | TRBV7-8 | few | TGTGCCAGCAGCTCTCAACAGGGCGGCAATCAGCCCCAGCATTTT | CASSSQQGGNQPQHF
TRBJ2-2 | TRBD1 | TRBV19 | NA | TGTGCCAGTAGTTCGGACAGGGAAGCCGGGGAGCTGTTTTTT | CASSSDREAGELFF
TRBJ1-5 | TRBD1 | TRBV12-3/TRBV12-4 | NA | TGTGCCAGCAGCGGACAGGGTGGTCAGCCCCAGCATTTT | CASSGQGGQPQHF
TRBJ2-6 | NA | TRBV28 | NA | TGTGCCAGCAGTGCAGGGTTCTCTGGGGCCAACGTCCTGACTTTC | CASSAGFSGANVLTF
TRBJ2-1 | NA | TRBV18 | NA | TGTGCCAGCTCACCAGGGCGGACCGGGGAGCAGTTCTTC | CASSPGRTGEQFF
TRBJ2-7 | NA | TRBV4-1 | once | TGCGCCAGCAGCCAAACCACAACGGATGGATATGACGAGCAGTACTTC | CASSQTTTDGYDEQYF
TRBJ1-5 | NA | TRBV18 | NA | TGTGCCATACGTCTCGACATAGATAGCAATCAGCCCCAGCATTTT | CAIRLDIDSNQPQHF
TRBJ2-4 | NA | TRBV7-7 | NA | TGTGCCAGCAGCGCTGAGGGGGGAGAAGGGCTAGCCAAAAACATTCAGTACTTC | CASSAEGGEGLAKNIQYF
TRBJ1-1 | TRBD1 | TRBV29-1 | NA | TGCAGCGTGGGACAGGGATTGAACACTGAAGCTTTCTTT | CSVGQGLNTEAFF
TRBJ2-7 | NA | TRBV7-9 | NA | TGTGCCAGCAGCTTAATCCCAGTCCACGAGCAGTACTTC | CASSLIPVHEQYF
TRBJ2-7 | TRBD2 | TRBV6-1 | few | TGTGCCAGCAGTGAGGCCGGGACTAGCGGCTTTACGGGATCCTACGAGCAGTACTTC | CASSEAGTSGFTGSYEQYF
TRBJ2-3 | NA | TRBV9 | NA | TGTGCCAGCAGCCCAAGCCCGGGATCCACAGATACGCAGTATTTT | CASSPSPGSTDTQYF
TRBJ2-5 | NA | TRBV10-2 | NA | TGCGCCAGCAGTGAGAATGGGGGGGGCGAGACCCAGTACTTC | CASSENGGGETQYF
TRBJ1-5 | NA | TRBV2 | NA | TGTGCCAGCAATCTTGGGGTCCTTCAGCCCCAGCATTTT | CASNLGVLQPQHF
TRBJ2-1 | NA | TRBV20-1 | NA | TGCAGTGCTAGTTGGGGGGAGACTTCCTACAATGAGCAGTTCTTC | CSASWGETSYNEQFF
TRBJ1-2 | TRBD1 | TRBV5-1 | NA | TGCGCCAGCAGCATCGGACAGGCGAAGGCTAACTATGGCTACACCTTC | CASSIGQAKANYGYTF
TRBJ2-1 | NA | TRBV4-2 | NA | TGTGCCAGCAGCCAAGGGCTCGCCAATAATCTACCTGATGAGCAGTTCTTC | CASSQGLANNLPDEQFF
TRBJ2-2 | NA | TRBV7-6 | NA | TGTGCCAGCAGCTTAGTGAAGGCCGGGGAGCTGTTTTTT | CASSLVKAGELFF
TRBJ2-3 | NA | TRBV5-6 | NA | TGTGCCAGCAGCTTCGAAAGGGATTGGGGCACAGATACGCAGTATTTT | CASSFERDWGTDTQYF
TRBJ1-4 | NA | TRBV30 | NA | TGTGCCTGGGGCCCCTTAGATGAAAAACTGTTTTTT | CAWGPLDEKLFF
TRBJ2-7 | TRBD2 | TRBV4-2 | NA | TGTGCCAGCAGCCAAGACTGGACTAGCGGTCCCTACGAGCAGTACTTC | CASSQDWTSGPYEQYF
TRBJ1-1 | NA | TRBV6-2/TRBV6-3 | NA | TGTGCCAGCAGTTACTCGGTGACAGACATGAACACTGAAGCTTTCTTT | CASSYSVTDMNTEAFF
TRBJ1-3 | TRBD1 | TRBV28 | NA | TGTGCCAGCAGCCAAGGACAGGGAGGAAACACCATATATTTT | CASSQGQGGNTIYF
TRBJ1-2 | NA | TRBV6-4 | NA | TGTGCCAGCAGTGACAGGGCATCAGATGGCTACACCTTC | CASSDRASDGYTF
TRBJ2-7 | NA | TRBV9 | NA | TGTGCCAGCAGATTACAGGGTCCCTACGAGCAGTACTTC | CASRLQGPYEQYF
TRBJ1-5 | NA | TRBV30 | NA | TGTGCCTGGAGTGTTACCGGGAATCAGCCCCAGCATTTT | CAWSVTGNQPQHF
TRBJ1-2 | TRBD1 | TRBV30 | NA | TGTGCCTGGACCCGGGACAGTACTAACTATGGCTACACCTTC | CAWTRDSTNYGYTF
TRBJ2-2 | TRBD1 | TRBV7-2 | NA | TGTGCCAGCAGTCGGGACAGGGGAGGCACCGGGGAGCTGTTTTTT | CASSRDRGGTGELFF
TRBJ1-2 | NA | TRBV27 | NA | TGTGCCAGCAGTTCGACCGGCCCCTATGGCTACACCTTC | CASSSTGPYGYTF
TRBJ1-2 | TRBD1 | TRBV6-5 | NA | TGTGCCAGCACCCCGACAGGGGTTCAAGGCTATGGCTACACCTTC | CASTPTGVQGYGYTF
TRBJ2-7 | NA | TRBV4-1 | NA | TGCGCCAGCAGCCAACAGGGTTCCCTCTCCTACGAGCAGTACTTC | CASSQQGSLSYEQYF
TRBJ2-7 | NA | TRBV11-2 | NA | TGTGCCAGCAGCTTAGAGGGGGGGACAGTTTTTTACGAGCAGTACTTC | CASSLEGGTVFYEQYF
TRBJ1-1 | NA | TRBV29-1 | NA | TGCAGCGTTGATGGGGGGGACACTGAAGCTTTCTTT | CSVDGGDTEAFF
TRBJ2-3 | TRBD2 | TRBV28 | NA | TGTGCCAGCAGCTACGGGGGGGCGACAGATACGCAGTATTTT | CASSYGGATDTQYF
TRBJ1-3 | NA | TRBV7-2 | NA | TGTGCCAGCAGCCCAGGACAGAGCTCTGGAAACACCATATATTTT | CASSPGQSSGNTIYF